The next 23 T cell receptor beta chains were all read from a single sample in a study of regulatory T cells in long-lasting Graves disease. Stated time point: persistent/refractory GD, antithyroid drugs over 5 years with positive TRAb. Making the TCR library involved RNA that had been extracted from PBMCs. Arm-PCR of CDR3 regions and iRepertoire HTBI primers were used to build TCR beta libraries. From the multiplex PCR reads, TCRdb called clonotypes with MiXCR, one entry per CDR3 protein. The data show about half a million distinct CDR3 sequences, 20% to 25% seen once. The sample was peripheral blood mononuclear cells (PBMCs), taken when the disease was refractory, from a patient treated with antithyroid drugs. These receptor sequences come from a female donor with Graves disease.

The table lists this clonotype with many counts. This rearrangement joins TRBV2 to TRBJ1-5; TRBD1 might be the D (6 bases). Trimming left V 6 bases short and J 3 bases short, with 18 bases between. The CDR3 is 16 amino acids. The germline V gene has CDR1 SNHLY and CDR2 FYNNEI. CDR3 in amino acids: CASSLIAGQFNQPQHF. The CDR3 nucleotides read TGTGCCAGCAGCCTCATCGCCGGACAGTTCAATCAGCCCCAGCATTTT.

This sequence joins TRBV12-3 or TRBV12-4 and TRBJ2-5; 9 bases agree with TRBD2. The CDR3 loop spans 16 amino acids. With 6 bases clipped from V and 4 bases from J, the junction kept 12 bases outside the gene matches. DNA for the CDR3: TGTGCCAGCAGCCTGGTTCGCGGGAGGGCCGGAGAGACCCAGTACTTC. It is translated as CASSLVRGRAGETQYF.

At least ten counts were recorded for this clonotype. The chain carries TRBV2 and TRBJ2-7, with 11 bases that match TRBD1. CDR1 and CDR2 (germline): SNHLY, FYNNEI. Germline trimming cut 8 bases from V and 4 bases from J; bases unmatched to any gene: 7. This CDR3 region has 14 residues. The CDR3 loop reads CASPSGDRGYEQYF. CDR3 DNA: TGTGCCAGCCCCTCTGGGGACAGGGGGTACGAGCAGTACTTC.

This clonotype was seen more than once but under ten times. The genes are TRBV5-8 and TRBJ1-5; tentative D call: TRBD1 (6 bases). This CDR3 has 13 residues. V lost 5 bases, J lost 5 bases, and 11 bases lay in between. Germline V lookup: CDR1 SGHTS, CDR2 YDEGEE. Here the CDR3 reads CASRLHRDQPQHF. DNA for the CDR3: TGTGCCAGCAGGCTCCACAGGGATCAGCCCCAGCATTTT.

This clonotype was seen many times. The chain carries TRBV15 and TRBJ2-7, with 7 bases identical to TRBD2. This CDR3 spans 16 amino acids. Germline assignment: CDR1 LNHNV and CDR2 YYDKDF (reference sequence). V trimming: 0 bases; J trimming: 2 bases; junction bases outside the gene matches: 7. The CDR3 region has the DNA TGTGCCACCAGCAGAGATTATGGGGGAGGGACCTACGAGCAGTACTTC. Translated, it gives CATSRDYGGGTYEQYF.

This clonotype occurred once. Possible read error: a much larger clone is one base away. This sequence joins TRBV6-1 and TRBJ2-5; TRBD2 aligns across 7 bases. After removal of 4 bases from V and 9 bases from J, the junction contained 11 bases not matched to a gene. The CDR3 runs 14 residues. The germline V gene encodes CDR1 MNHNS and CDR2 SASEGT. CDR3 in DNA: TGTGCCAGCAGTGTTGGAAGTTTCCGGGAGGCCCAGTACTTC. This gives the protein CASSVGSFREAQYF.

This clonotype has more than one count but fewer than ten. J is TRBJ2-2 and V is TRBV3-1; D may be TRBD1 (6 bases). The CDR3 contains 15 residues. Germline loops: CDR1 LGHDT, CDR2 YNNKEL (reference sequence). V was pared by 4 bases and J by 3 bases, with 12 bases between. CDR3 region: CASSRMPGDTGELFF. DNA for the CDR3: TGTGCCAGCAGCCGAATGCCAGGGGACACCGGGGAGCTGTTTTTT.

This clonotype was seen only a few times. The chain joins TRBV20-1 to TRBJ1-5, with D unresolved. CDR1 is DFQATT, CDR2 SNEGSKA, per germline (reference sequence). Trimming took 1 base from V and 5 from J, leaving 9 bases between them. The CDR3 loop spans 13 amino acids. The CDR3 loop reads CSARVGLDQPQHF. Here the CDR3 DNA reads TGCAGTGCTAGAGTGGGGTTAGATCAGCCCCAGCATTTT.

V is TRBV20-1 and J is TRBJ2-7, with D maybe TRBD1 (5 bases). CDR1 and CDR2 from the germline V gene are DFQATT and SNEGSKA (reference sequence). Trimming took off 8 bases at V and 4 bases at J, with 12 bases between the two ends. The CDR3 loop spans 11 amino acids. The CDR3 spells CSSRRAYEQYF. CDR3 nucleotide sequence: TGCAGTTCTCGCAGGGCATACGAGCAGTACTTC.

The chain employs TRBV12-3 or TRBV12-4 and TRBJ2-3; 12 nucleotides agree with TRBD2. Unmatched junction bases numbered 10, after V lost 6 bases and J lost 0 bases. There are 18 residues in the CDR3. The CDR3 protein is CASSLRLAGVSSTDTQYF. The DNA of the CDR3 is TGTGCCAGCAGCCTCAGACTAGCGGGAGTTTCTAGCACAGATACGCAGTATTTT.

This clonotype occurred many times. This chain joins TRBV24-1 and TRBJ1-2, with D hard to call. Per germline, CDR1 KGHDR and CDR2 SFDVKD. The CDR3 totals 11 residues. Trimming shortened V by 1 base and J by 8 bases, and 4 bases separated the two germline ends. CDR3: CATSDFYGYTF. The CDR3 nucleotides read TGTGCCACCAGTGATTTCTACGGCTACACCTTC.

This clonotype has more than one count but fewer than ten. The rearrangement joins TRBV19 to TRBJ1-3; the D is unclear. Deletions cut 9 bases from V and 0 bases from J, with 15 bases between. The CDR3 spans 15 residues. CDR1 and CDR2 from the germline V gene are LNHDA and SQIVND (reference sequence). CDR3 DNA sequence: TGTGCCAGCGGGGTTCCAGGCCACTCTGGAAACACCATATATTTT. Its protein is CASGVPGHSGNTIYF.

The chain recombines TRBV5-6 with TRBJ1-3, with D maybe TRBD1 (5 bases). Trimming shortened V by 4 bases and J by 4 bases, and 18 bases separated the two germline ends. This CDR3 has 16 amino acids. Germline lookup yields CDR1 SGHDT and CDR2 YYEEEE. The CDR3: CASSGLTGTTGNTIYF. CDR3 bases: TGTGCCAGCAGCGGACTGACCGGGACGACGGGAAACACCATATATTTT.

J is TRBJ1-5 and V is TRBV27, with no clear D. Between the trimmed V and J ends, which lost 3 bases and 4 bases, there was a span of 7 bases. This CDR3 spans 13 amino acids. CDR1 MNHEY and CDR2 SMNVEV come from the germline V gene (reference sequence). This CDR3 is CASSFMGNQPQHF. DNA for the CDR3: TGTGCCAGCAGTTTTATGGGGAATCAGCCCCAGCATTTT.

The chain is built from TRBV7-2 and TRBJ1-2; 9 bases agree with TRBD1. From germline, CDR1 is SGHTA and CDR2 FQGNSA. With 5 bases clipped from V and 2 bases from J, the junction kept 6 bases outside the gene matches. This CDR3 is 15 amino acids long. DNA of the CDR3: TGTGCCAGCAGCCACGGGACAGGGACCAACTATGGCTACACCTTC. It specifies CASSHGTGTNYGYTF.

Ten or more counts support this clonotype. The chain joins TRBV28 to TRBJ1-1; D unclear. Between the trimmed V and J ends, which lost 6 bases and 4 bases, there was a span of 15 bases. The CDR3 length is 14 residues. Germline V gene lookup returns CDR1 MDHEN and CDR2 SYDVKM. The CDR3 region has the DNA TGTGCCAGCAGCATTGACCGGGTGGGCACTGAAGCTTTCTTT. Translation: CASSIDRVGTEAFF.

The CDR3 spells CSARSTSGGGYEQYF. Written as DNA, the CDR3 is TGCAGTGCTAGATCGACTAGCGGGGGGGGGTACGAGCAGTACTTC. This chain links TRBV20-1 with TRBJ2-7; 14 bases are a match to TRBD2. This CDR3 contains 15 residues. The J segment lost 4 bases and the V segment lost 2 bases, leaving 4 bases of the junction unmatched. In germline, CDR1 is DFQATT, CDR2 SNEGSKA (reference sequence).

The table lists this clonotype with a few counts. The V and J genes are TRBV28 and TRBJ2-3, with a weak D call TRBD1 (5 bases). The V gene's germline CDR1 is MDHEN and CDR2 SYDVKM. The CDR3 totals 14 residues. The V end was cut by 6 bases, the J end by 0 bases, with 10 bases between. Written as DNA, the CDR3 is TGTGCCAGCAGACTGGGGCCGAGCACAGATACGCAGTATTTT. Residues: CASRLGPSTDTQYF.

This clonotype was observed at least ten times. The chain couples TRBV28 to TRBJ1-2; a weak D match, TRBD1 (6 bases). The CDR3 sequence is 15 residues long. Germline V gives CDR1 MDHEN, CDR2 SYDVKM. Trimming stripped 2 bases from V and 4 bases from J, with 14 bases between. The CDR3 reads CASSLGGARGYGYTF. The CDR3 DNA sequence: TGTGCCAGCAGTTTAGGGGGGGCTCGTGGCTATGGCTACACCTTC.

The genes are TRBV12-3 or TRBV12-4 and TRBJ2-2; 7 positions match TRBD2. Trimming cost V 5 bases and J 10 bases; bases outside gene matches: 7. The CDR3 runs to 13 residues. The CDR3 sequence is CASSRMTSSELFF. CDR3 in DNA: TGTGCCAGCAGTCGGATGACTAGCTCGGAGCTGTTTTTT.

This clonotype was seen many times. CDR3 nucleotides: TGTGCCAGCAGTTCAGGTAGAGGCTATGGCTACACCTTC. This translates into CASSSGRGYGYTF. The J gene is TRBJ1-2, the V gene TRBV6-5; D is unresolved. The CDR3 totals 13 residues. Looked up from germline, CDR1 is MNHEY and CDR2 is SVGAGI. V dropped 4 bases and J dropped 4 bases, with 10 bases sitting between them.

The CDR3 nucleotides are TGTGCCAGCAACAGACAGGGGGCGCGTACCGGGGAGCTGTTTTTT. Translated: CASNRQGARTGELFF. This rearrangement joins TRBV2 to TRBJ2-2, with 10 positions matching TRBD1. Germline assignment: CDR1 SNHLY and CDR2 FYNNEI. The CDR3 sequence is 15 residues long. J gave up 5 bases and V 7 bases, and 7 bases lay outside the gene matches.

This clonotype occurred many times. The rearrangement links TRBV28 to TRBJ1-1; D is ambiguous. Trimming removed 3 bases from V and 5 bases from J, with 7 bases in between. Germline V gene data show CDR1 as MDHEN and CDR2 as SYDVKM. This CDR3 has 12 residues. The CDR3 protein is CASSFMGTEAFF. The CDR3 nucleotides are TGTGCCAGCAGTTTTATGGGGACTGAAGCTTTCTTT.